This T cell receptor (beta chain) was identified in a study of control samples from healthy donors and cancer patients. The CDR3 runs 14 residues. Trimming took off 1 base at V and 7 bases at J, with 8 bases between the two ends. The germline CDR1 and CDR2 sequences are LGHDT and YNNKEL (reference sequence). Profiled with immunoSEQ multiplex PCR; TCRdb holds only in-frame clones, not every one. This table holds just over 150,000 clones, roughly 89% found once. The sequence derives from a man in his thirties or forties in good health. The rearrangement uses TRBV3-1 (or the pseudogene TRBV3-2) and TRBJ1-6, with a tentative D call TRBD1 (6 bases). The sequencing input was blood. The CDR3 region has the DNA TGTGCCAGCAGCCAAGGCCAGGGGAATTCACCCCTCCACTTT. Translated, it gives CASSQGQGNSPLHF.